This is a list of T cell receptor beta chains from one sample in a study of blood T cell repertoires in COVID-19. The method was immunoSEQ multiplex PCR; TCRdb's version includes in-frame clones alone and lacks a portion of them. The sample gives over 200,000 clones, 65% to 90% of which show up once; approximately 10% is in the top ten. Input material: peripheral blood. These receptors all stem from a man between 45 and 60 years old with COVID-19, enrolled during active disease. The CDR3 runs from the conserved cysteine through the conserved F or W. D genes are given only for firm matches. The size entry is marked missing in some rows and otherwise reads once, few, many or a size class.

TRBJ1-2 | TRBD1 | - | TRBV2 | TGTGCCAGCAGCCTGGGACAGCTTTTAGCTAACTATGGCTACACCTTC | CASSLGQLLANYGYTF
TRBJ1-1 | TRBD1 | - | TRBV5-1 | TGCGCCAGCAGTCGTGACCGGGGGACAGAGGACACTGAAGCTTTCTTT | CASSRDRGTEDTEAFF
TRBJ2-5 | TRBD1 | - | TRBV11-2 | TGTGCCAGCAGCTTAAAGGCAGGGGGTTTAGAGACCCAGTACTTC | CASSLKAGGLETQYF
TRBJ1-2 | TRBD1 | once | TRBV3-1/TRBV3-2 | TGTGCCAGCACGACCCAGGGGGCGCGGGGCTATGGCTACACCTTC | CASTTQGARGYGYTF
TRBJ1-6 | TRBD1 | - | TRBV4-1 | TGCGCCAGCAGCCAATCTGGGACAGGGGATTGGCCCCTCCACTTT | CASSQSGTGDWPLHF
TRBJ2-1 | TRBD1 | once | TRBV24-1 | TGTGCCACGGCACCGGGACAGGGGTACAATGAGCAGTTCTTC | CATAPGQGYNEQFF
TRBJ1-2 | TRBD1 | - | TRBV19 | TGTGCCAGTACCTCTCATATAGGGACAGGGAACTATGGCTACACCTTC | CASTSHIGTGNYGYTF
TRBJ2-7 | TRBD2 | - | TRBV23-1 | TGCGCCAGCAGTCGCCAGACTAGCGGACCCCGGGCGTCCTACGAGCAGTACTTC | CASSRQTSGPRASYEQYF
TRBJ1-6 | TRBD1 | - | TRBV28 | TGTGCCAGCAGCCTCCAGCGGGACAGGGGATTGAATTCACCCCTCCACTTT | CASSLQRDRGLNSPLHF
TRBJ2-7 | - | - | TRBV6-5 | TGTGCCGTATCCGGGGTCTACGAGCAGTACTTC | CAVSGVYEQYF
TRBJ1-1 | - | - | TRBV27 | TGTGCCAGCAGTTTATCGCTACAGCACACTGAAGCTTTCTTT | CASSLSLQHTEAFF
TRBJ2-6 | - | - | TRBV2 | TGTGCCAGCAAAGCAGGGGTCCACTCTGGGGCCAACGTCCTGACTTTC | CASKAGVHSGANVLTF
TRBJ1-6 | - | - | TRBV6-2/TRBV6-3 | TGTGCCAGCAGTTACGGGCAGGGGATCGGTTCACCCCTCCACTTT | CASSYGQGIGSPLHF
TRBJ2-7 | TRBD2 | - | TRBV3-1/TRBV3-2 | TGTGCCAGCAGCCCATATTCTAAGCGGGGGGGCCGGTACGAGCAGTACTTC | CASSPYSKRGGRYEQYF
TRBJ2-3 | - | - | TRBV20-1 | TGCAGTGCTCCGTTGGATACGCAGTATTTT | CSAPLDTQYF
TRBJ1-2 | TRBD1 | - | TRBV2 | TGTGCCAGCAGTGAGGAGGACAGGGCCTATGGCTACACCTTC | CASSEEDRAYGYTF